A selection of T cell receptor beta chains follows, all from one sample in a study of blood T cells in healthy people across ages. TCRdb processed the 5' RACE reads anew with MiXCR; each CDR3 protein has one entry. The repertoire has 780,000 or so distinct CDR3 sequences, roughly 50% of them found once; the top ten carry roughly 25%. The specimen sequenced was blood. The receptor set was obtained from a man in his forties or fifties in good health. CDR3s leave out the opening cysteine and the closing phenylalanine or tryptophan. A D gene is named only where the DNA matches it firmly.

>TRBJ1-4|TRBD1|TRBV5-1
ASSLAGTGYGEKLF
>TRBJ1-5|NA|TRBV10-3
AISESLGGGSNQPQH
>TRBJ1-1|NA|TRBV7-9
ASSPKMNTEAF
>TRBJ2-3|TRBD2|TRBV9
ASSTGTSGSTTDTQY
>TRBJ2-3|NA|TRBV20-1
SAGMSTDTQS
>TRBJ2-5|NA|TRBV29-1
SVEGRVLQETQY
>TRBJ2-7|NA|TRBV5-1
ASSLGNYEQY
>TRBJ2-1|TRBD1|TRBV5-1
ASSAGTGAYNEQF
>TRBJ1-2|NA|TRBV13
ASSVTVGFDYT
>TRBJ1-1|NA|TRBV4-3
ASSQGYRDGDTEAF
>TRBJ2-7|NA|TRBV20-1
SARASLGRGIYEQY
>TRBJ1-1|NA|TRBV4-2
ASSQDRGSTEAF
>TRBJ1-2|TRBD1|TRBV12-3/TRBV12-4
ASSRQGASYGYT
>TRBJ1-1|NA|TRBV12-3/TRBV12-4
ASRRTDNTEAF
>TRBJ2-1|NA|TRBV20-1
SASSSQVNEQF
>TRBJ2-1|NA|TRBV5-1
ASSPRVQDNEQF
>TRBJ1-2|NA|TRBV9
ASSGHYGYT
>TRBJ1-5|TRBD1|TRBV7-2
ASSLETGGPGFYSNQPQH
>TRBJ2-2|TRBD1|TRBV4-2
ASSFGTGLNGGELF
>TRBJ2-6|TRBD1|TRBV5-1
ASSLDVQGGAGANVLT
>TRBJ2-7|TRBD2|TRBV20-1
SARGLAGGRSSYEQY
>TRBJ2-7|TRBD2|TRBV11-2
ASSQNTGGTNTYEQY
>TRBJ1-5|TRBD1|TRBV5-6
ASSPSGTGIGQPQH
>TRBJ1-4|TRBD1|TRBV7-2
ASSYGGTVGEKLF
>TRBJ2-5|TRBD2|TRBV20-1
SARDGTSGSETQY
>TRBJ1-5|NA|TRBV20-1
SARALTSNQPQH
>TRBJ2-5|NA|TRBV5-1
ASSLDGIGRETQY
>TRBJ1-5|NA|TRBV4-3
ASSQGRYSNQPQH
>TRBJ2-7|NA|TRBV10-3
ATQSVEDEQY
>TRBJ2-5|TRBD2|TRBV28
ASGTSGRAQETQY
>NA|NA|TRBV5-5
ASSFKWDGSYEQY
>TRBJ2-2|TRBD1|TRBV6-2/TRBV6-3
ASRYPDRGIAGLNTGELF
>TRBJ2-1|NA|TRBV20-1
SARGESHSSYNEQF
>TRBJ2-4|TRBD2|TRBV5-1
ASSPGLAVAKNIQY
>TRBJ2-1|NA|TRBV6-2/TRBV6-3
ASSRVISSSNNEQF
>TRBJ1-4|NA|TRBV6-1
ASSPGTAPNEKLF
>TRBJ2-7|NA|TRBV6-6
ASSRTDTYEQY
>TRBJ2-5|TRBD2|TRBV3-1
ASSDYRGTSGASYNEQY
>TRBJ2-7|NA|TRBV6-2/TRBV6-3
ASKMQGSSYEQY
>TRBJ2-7|TRBD2|TRBV7-9
ASETGAGGPREQY
>TRBJ2-6|NA|TRBV4-2
ASSQGRAGANVLT
>TRBJ2-4|NA|TRBV25-1
ASSAKNIQY
>TRBJ1-6|TRBD1|TRBV28
ASSIGAGTGGLRNSPLH
>TRBJ2-1|TRBD2|TRBV5-1
ASSLNSGRARDEQF
>TRBJ2-5|NA|TRBV20-1
SARDTSETQY